This T cell receptor (beta chain) is from a study of blood T cell repertoires in COVID-19. Clones were read by immunoSEQ multiplex PCR, and TCRdb kept only the in-frame ones, dropping some. The sample comprises around 700,000 clones, 85% to 90% of which are singletons, and roughly 0.25% rests with the top ten. The source of this sequence is a young woman with acute or convalescent COVID-19. What was sequenced was peripheral blood.

The chain's CDR3 is CASRRDRGSYEQYF. In DNA, the CDR3 is TGTGCCAGCAGGCGGGACAGGGGGTCCTACGAGCAGTACTTC. This sequence joins TRBV6-5 and TRBJ2-7; the match to TRBD1 covers 11 bases. CDR3 length: 14 residues. Germline loops: CDR1 MNHEY, CDR2 SVGAGI. The trim removed 6 bases at V and 1 base at J, leaving 2 bases unmatched.